The rows below give T cell receptor beta chains drawn from one sample of a study of graft-versus-host responses after intestinal transplantation. No antigens are known for them. The table came from immunoSEQ multiplex PCR; TCRdb's copy has only in-frame clones and leaves some out. This sample has 70,000 to 75,000 clones, with roughly 90% found just once. This material consisted of unstimulated CD8+ T cells sorted from spleen or lymph node cells, taken before intestinal transplant. Every receptor here comes from a human donor who received an intestinal transplant. The CDR3 runs from the conserved cysteine through the conserved F or W. A D gene is named only where the DNA matches it firmly. For some rows the clone size is stated as once, few or many, or as a class when expanded; others skip it.

clone_size,d_call,j_call,v_call,cdr3_length,cdr3_aa,cdr3_nt
-,-,TRBJ1-1,TRBV27,14,CASSLWGAGTEAFF,TGTGCCAGCAGTTTATGGGGAGCCGGCACTGAAGCTTTCTTT
-,-,TRBJ2-5,TRBV4-1,15,CASSQKRALGETQYF,TGCGCCAGCAGCCAAAAACGAGCCCTAGGAGAGACCCAGTACTTC
-,-,TRBJ2-7,TRBV7-7,17,CASSLIRGRRTLYEQYF,TGTGCTAGCAGCTTAATTAGGGGTCGGCGGACCCTCTACGAGCAGTACTTC
few,-,TRBJ2-7,TRBV14,13,CASSHGGADEQYF,TGTGCCAGCAGCCATGGGGGCGCGGACGAGCAGTACTTC
-,TRBD1,TRBJ1-2,TRBV9,15,CASSASGTGNYGYTF,TGTGCCAGCAGCGCGTCCGGGACAGGGAACTATGGCTACACCTTC
-,-,TRBJ1-5,TRBV27,13,CASSFLGGQPQHF,TGTGCCAGCAGTTTCCTTGGCGGGCAGCCCCAGCATTTT
-,TRBD1,TRBJ2-7,TRBV28,18,CASSSLSPGDRRNYEQYF,TGTGCCAGCAGTTCGTTATCTCCCGGGGACAGGAGGAACTACGAGCAGTACTTC
-,-,TRBJ2-1,TRBV7-3,16,CASSLMGLDGYNEQFF,TGTGCCAGCAGCTTAATGGGGCTAGACGGATACAATGAGCAGTTCTTC
-,-,TRBJ2-7,TRBV19,13,CASSPGLFYEQYF,TGTGCCAGTAGCCCGGGACTGTTCTACGAGCAGTACTTC
-,TRBD2,TRBJ2-5,TRBV25-1,15,CATHIWGGDQETQYF,TGTGCCACCCATATTTGGGGGGGTGATCAAGAGACCCAGTACTTC
-,TRBD1,TRBJ1-1,TRBV27,19,CASSLGWWSYGTGNTEAFF,TGTGCCAGCAGTTTAGGTTGGTGGTCCTACGGGACAGGGAACACTGAAGCTTTCTTT
-,-,TRBJ1-2,TRBV10-3,13,CAITENPNYGYTF,TGTGCCATCACCGAGAATCCTAACTATGGCTACACCTTC
-,-,TRBJ1-4,TRBV15,15,CATSRRQQSNEKLFF,TGTGCCACCAGCAGAAGACAGCAAAGTAATGAAAAACTGTTTTTT
-,-,TRBJ2-2,TRBV9,13,CASSVKEAGELFF,TGTGCCAGCAGCGTGAAAGAGGCCGGGGAGCTGTTTTTT
-,TRBD2,TRBJ2-7,TRBV20-1,11,CSPGLADEQYF,TGCAGTCCCGGACTAGCCGACGAGCAGTACTTC
-,-,TRBJ1-5,TRBV19,16,CASSIGGLPLNQPQHF,TGTGCCAGTAGTATCGGGGGGCTCCCTCTCAATCAGCCCCAGCATTTT
many,-,TRBJ2-2,TRBV6-4,14,CASSDSGGTGELFF,TGTGCCAGCAGTGACTCGGGGGGCACCGGGGAGCTGTTTTTT
-,TRBD1,TRBJ1-1,TRBV7-4,14,CASSIGTGGTEAFF,TGTGCCAGCAGCATTGGGACAGGGGGCACTGAAGCTTTCTTT
-,-,TRBJ2-1,TRBV10-3,18,CAISESTLIPAGYNEQFF,TGTGCCATCAGTGAGTCGACTCTGATCCCCGCGGGATACAATGAGCAGTTCTTC
-,-,TRBJ2-1,TRBV5-1,21,CASSLVGVPAKRESPYNEQFF,TGCGCCAGCAGCTTGGTTGGCGTGCCCGCTAAACGGGAGTCCCCCTACAATGAGCAGTTCTTC
-,TRBD1,TRBJ1-1,TRBV9,15,CASSGSRDRGTEAFF,TGTGCCAGCAGCGGATCCCGGGACAGAGGCACTGAAGCTTTCTTT
-,TRBD1,TRBJ2-7,TRBV5-1,19,CASSGPGQGNRGSSYEQYF,TGCGCCAGCAGCGGTCCTGGACAGGGGAATCGGGGGAGCTCCTACGAGCAGTACTTC
-,-,TRBJ2-1,TRBV5-1,15,CASSTWTAPYNEQFF,TGCGCCAGCAGCACATGGACAGCACCCTACAATGAGCAGTTCTTC
-,TRBD2,TRBJ2-7,TRBV5-5,16,CASIIPGRGRNYEQYF,TGTGCCAGCATCATACCAGGGAGGGGAAGGAACTACGAGCAGTACTTC
-,TRBD2,TRBJ2-3,TRBV27,14,CASRLAGGTDTQYF,TGTGCCAGCCGACTAGCGGGAGGCACAGATACGCAGTATTTT
once,-,TRBJ1-2,TRBV6-5,14,CASSPMGANYGYTF,TGTGCCAGCAGCCCCATGGGGGCCAACTATGGCTACACCTTC
-,TRBD1,TRBJ2-7,TRBV4-2,13,CASSQEMAGGQYF,TGTGCCAGCAGCCAAGAGATGGCAGGGGGGCAGTACTTC
-,TRBD1,TRBJ1-5,TRBV28,14,CASTNRGGGQPQHF,TGTGCCAGCACCAACAGGGGTGGGGGTCAGCCCCAGCATTTT
-,-,TRBJ2-7,TRBV4-1,15,CASSQAGLTHLGQYF,TGCGCCAGCAGCCAAGCGGGACTGACGCATTTAGGGCAGTACTTC
-,-,TRBJ1-1,TRBV7-9,13,CASTPRENTEAFF,TGTGCCAGCACCCCAAGAGAGAACACTGAAGCTTTCTTT
once,TRBD1,TRBJ2-2,TRBV4-2,16,CASSQGGQGASGELFF,TGTGCCAGCAGCCAAGGGGGACAGGGGGCAAGCGGGGAGCTGTTTTTT
once,TRBD1,TRBJ2-7,TRBV27,15,CASSPFGTGGYEQYF,TGTGCCAGCAGCCCATTTGGGACAGGGGGCTACGAGCAGTACTTC
-,-,TRBJ1-5,TRBV7-8,17,CASSLVPGIGSNQPQHF,TGTGCCAGCAGCTTAGTCCCGGGAATTGGGAGCAATCAGCCCCAGCATTTT
-,-,TRBJ1-5,TRBV15,16,CATSREGRISNQPQHF,TGTGCCACCAGCAGAGAGGGGCGGATTAGCAATCAGCCCCAGCATTTT
-,-,TRBJ2-7,TRBV27,13,CASSLGKLGEQYF,TGTGCCAGCAGTTTGGGGAAACTAGGCGAGCAGTACTTC
-,TRBD2,TRBJ2-1,TRBV4-2,17,CASSQDAPSGGIYEQFF,TGTGCCAGCAGCCAAGACGCCCCTAGCGGGGGAATCTATGAGCAGTTCTTC
-,TRBD1,TRBJ2-1,TRBV30,14,CAWTPDRVNNEQFF,TGTGCCTGGACCCCGGACAGGGTCAACAATGAGCAGTTCTTC
-,TRBD1,TRBJ2-3,TRBV28,13,CASSWTGGYTQYF,TGTGCCAGCAGTTGGACAGGGGGCTATACGCAGTATTTT
-,TRBD2,TRBJ2-7,TRBV29-1,19,CSVETVRGLAGRSGYEQYF,TGCAGCGTTGAGACTGTTCGAGGACTAGCGGGACGGAGCGGCTACGAGCAGTACTTC
once,-,TRBJ1-2,TRBV10-3,14,CAIRTDPRSYGYTF,TGTGCCATTAGGACTGATCCCAGGAGCTATGGCTACACCTTC
-,TRBD1,TRBJ1-1,TRBV19,13,CATSTGMNTEAFF,TGTGCCACCTCGACAGGGATGAACACTGAAGCTTTCTTT
few,TRBD2,TRBJ2-5,TRBV7-9,16,CASSLDGLADSKPQYF,TGTGCCAGCAGCTTAGACGGACTAGCGGACTCCAAACCCCAGTACTTC
-,-,TRBJ2-7,TRBV28,13,CASRSPEGYEQYF,TGTGCCAGCAGATCCCCGGAGGGGTACGAGCAGTACTTC
-,TRBD1,TRBJ2-2,TRBV6-1,15,CASSSGQGDTGELFF,TGTGCCAGCAGTTCTGGACAGGGAGACACCGGGGAGCTGTTTTTT
-,-,TRBJ2-7,TRBV7-9,15,CASSVGQEGGNEQYF,TGTGCCAGCAGCGTGGGGCAGGAGGGGGGGAACGAGCAGTACTTC
-,TRBD2,TRBJ2-7,TRBV15,17,CATSSRGPSGSLYEQYF,TGTGCCACCAGCTCCCGAGGGCCTAGCGGGAGTTTGTACGAGCAGTACTTC
-,TRBD2,TRBJ2-1,TRBV28,16,CASSWLLAKKHNEQFF,TGTGCCAGCAGTTGGCTACTAGCGAAAAAACACAATGAGCAGTTCTTC
once,TRBD2,TRBJ2-7,TRBV2,14,CASSGERELSEQYF,TGTGCCAGCAGTGGTGAGCGGGAGTTGTCCGAGCAGTACTTC
-,TRBD1,TRBJ1-1,TRBV12-5,13,CASARTGRTEAFF,TGTGCTAGTGCCCGGACAGGCCGCACTGAAGCTTTCTTT
once,TRBD1,TRBJ1-5,TRBV5-1,18,CASSLVWTGVLCNQPQHF,TGCGCCAGCAGCTTGGTCTGGACAGGGGTGTTGTGCAATCAGCCCCAGCATTTT
-,-,TRBJ2-7,TRBV27,13,CASRIDTGDEQYF,TGTGCCAGCAGGATAGACACGGGGGACGAGCAGTACTTC
-,-,TRBJ2-7,TRBV11-2,14,CASSLGGASYEQYF,TGTGCCAGCAGCTTGGGGGGAGCATCCTACGAGCAGTACTTC
-,-,TRBJ2-5,TRBV5-1,15,CASSSAGQFQETQYF,TGCGCCAGCAGCTCGGCCGGACAGTTCCAAGAGACCCAGTACTTC